These 31 T cell receptor beta chains came from one sample sequenced in a study of cytomegalovirus exposure and HLA in healthy donors. Measured with immunoSEQ multiplex PCR; TCRdb has only the in-frame clones, and not every one. The top ten clones hold roughly 1.2% of a sample with over 100,000 clones, 89% of them seen once. Sequenced sample: PBMCs. The receptors here all came from a woman between 18 and 29 years old in good health and CMV-seronegative.

The gene calls are TRBV6-6 and TRBJ2-3; 7 nucleotides match TRBD2. V lost 11 bases, J lost 4 bases, and 3 bases stayed unmatched. Germline loops: CDR1 MNHNY, CDR2 SVGAGI (reference sequence). The CDR3 sequence is 11 residues long. CDR3 sequence: CAGGVSDTQYF. DNA of the CDR3: TGTGCCGGGGGGGTCTCAGATACGCAGTATTTT.

This sequence joins TRBV6-5 and TRBJ2-1; 9 nucleotides line up with TRBD2. Germline V CDR1 and CDR2: MNHEY, SVGAGI. V lost 2 bases to trimming and J lost 9 bases; unmatched junction nucleotides: 8. CDR3 length equals 15 residues. DNA for the CDR3: TGTGCCAGCAGTTACGGGCTAGCGGGGATAGGTGAGCAGTTCTTC. Translating it yields CASSYGLAGIGEQFF.

The V gene is TRBV19, the J gene TRBJ1-2; tentative D call: TRBD1 (5 bases). V was cut by 8 bases and J by 6 bases, with 22 bases left in between. Germline CDR1 and CDR2: LNHDA and SQIVND (reference sequence). The CDR3 spans 15 residues. The CDR3 here is CASADPARGVDGYTF. CDR3 DNA sequence: TGTGCCAGTGCCGACCCTGCCCGGGGGGTGGATGGCTACACCTTC.

In DNA, the CDR3 is TGTGCCAGCAGCTTTCGTCCCAGCACAGATACGCAGTATTTT. This encodes CASSFRPSTDTQYF. This chain uses TRBV11-2 with TRBJ2-3, with unresolved D. V gave up 3 bases and J gave up 0 bases, with 7 bases separating them. In germline, CDR1 is SGHAT, CDR2 FQNNGV. The CDR3 runs 14 residues.

The genes are TRBV27 and TRBJ1-1; 9 positions match TRBD1. CDR1 is MNHEY and CDR2 is SMNVEV in the germline V gene (reference sequence). The CDR3 length is 13 residues. The ends lost 6 bases at V and 11 bases at J; junction bases unmatched: 10. Here the CDR3 reads CASRNRDRVYAFF. The CDR3 DNA reads TGTGCCAGCAGGAACCGGGACAGGGTTTACGCTTTCTTT.

The chain uses TRBV27 and TRBJ1-5, with D perhaps TRBD1 (6 bases). The V end lost 6 bases, the J end lost 6 bases, and 12 bases lay between the germline ends. This CDR3 is built from 13 residues. Germline V gene sequence: CDR1 MNHEY, CDR2 SMNVEV (reference sequence). The CDR3 DNA is TGTGCCAGCAGGACGACAGGCGGTCAGCCCCAGCATTTT. This gives the protein CASRTTGGQPQHF.

The chain joins TRBV12-5 to TRBJ1-2; D is unclear. This CDR3 comprises 13 residues. Germline V gene data show CDR1 as LGHNT and CDR2 as FRNRAP. Trimming left V 0 bases short and J 4 bases short, with 6 bases between. CDR3: CASGLVRGYGYTF. DNA for the CDR3: TGTGCTAGTGGTTTGGTACGGGGCTATGGCTACACCTTC. Full variable domain (rest looked up from reference TRBV12-5 and TRBJ1-2): DARVTQTPRHKVTEMGQEVTMRCQPILGHNTVFWYRQTMMQGLELLAYFRNRAPLDDSGMPKDRFSAEMPDATLATLKIQPSEPRDSAVYFCASGLVRGYGYTFGSGTRLTVV.

The rearrangement uses TRBV2 and TRBJ1-5; D may be TRBD1 (6 bases). The germline V gene encodes CDR1 SNHLY and CDR2 FYNNEI. Trimming took 7 bases from V and 3 from J, leaving 16 bases between them. The length of the CDR3 is 15 residues. As DNA, the CDR3 is TGTGCCAGCACAAAGACAGGTATTAACAATCAGCCCCAGCATTTT. Protein: CASTKTGINNQPQHF.

The chain carries TRBV9 and TRBJ2-2; D gene uncertain. The V end was cut by 3 bases, the J end by 4 bases, with 7 bases between. CDR1 is SGDLS, CDR2 YYNGEE, per germline. The CDR3 covers 13 residues. The CDR3 sequence is CASSARGTGELFF. The CDR3 DNA reads TGTGCCAGCAGCGCGCGTGGCACCGGGGAGCTGTTTTTT.

V gene TRBV13 combines with J gene TRBJ1-3; D call uncertain. This CDR3 has 16 residues. The germline gives CDR1 PRHDT, CDR2 FYEKMQ (reference sequence). The V end was cut by 3 bases, the J end by 3 bases, with 15 bases between. CDR3 DNA sequence: TGTGCCAGCAGCTTGCGAGGGTCTCGCTTTGGAAACACCATATATTTT. Its protein is CASSLRGSRFGNTIYF. Full variable domain (rest looked up from reference TRBV13 and TRBJ1-3): AAGVIQSPRHLIKEKRETATLKCYPIPRHDTVYWYQQGPGQDPQFLISFYEKMQSDKGSIPDRFSAQQFSDYHSELNMSSLELGDSALYFCASSLRGSRFGNTIYFGEGSWLTVV.

The chain carries TRBV29-1 and TRBJ1-4, with 7 bases lining up with TRBD1. V lost 1 base to trimming and J lost 6 bases; unmatched junction nucleotides: 5. Germline CDR1 and CDR2: SQVTM and ANQGSEA. There are 14 residues in the CDR3. The CDR3 here is CSVEGTGSHEKLFF. In nucleotides, the CDR3 is TGCAGCGTTGAAGGGACAGGATCCCATGAAAAACTGTTTTTT.

This chain joins TRBV6-6 and TRBJ1-1, with D hard to call. V lost 8 bases and J lost 2, with 6 bases in between. The CDR3 is 11 residues long. Germline CDR1 is MNHNY and CDR2 is SVGAGI (reference sequence). The CDR3 nucleotides read TGTGCCAGCGGAGGCAACACTGAAGCTTTCTTT. Amino acid sequence: CASGGNTEAFF.

The chain has TRBV6-5 and TRBJ1-1; 7 nucleotides match TRBD1. Trimming cost V 5 bases and J 6 bases; bases outside gene matches: 12. CDR1 and CDR2 from the germline V gene are MNHEY and SVGAGI. The CDR3 covers 15 residues. CDR3 in amino acids: CASSQQGPVGSEAFF. The CDR3 region has the DNA TGTGCCAGCAGTCAACAGGGGCCGGTGGGGTCTGAAGCTTTCTTT.

CDR3 sequence reads: CASSYSHRENTEAFF. CDR3 nucleotide sequence: TGTGCCAGCAGTTACTCGCACAGGGAGAACACTGAAGCTTTCTTT. The V and J genes are TRBV6-5 and TRBJ1-1; a possible D gene is TRBD1 (6 bases). The CDR3 has 15 amino acids. Germline loops: CDR1 MNHEY, CDR2 SVGAGI. The V end lost 0 bases, the J end lost 1 base, and 9 bases lay between the germline ends.

This rearrangement joins TRBV7-2 to TRBJ1-1; tentative D call: TRBD1 (6 bases). The V end lost 4 bases, the J end lost 0 bases, and 12 bases lay between the germline ends. The CDR3 sequence is 15 residues long. CDR1 and CDR2 from the germline V gene are SGHTA and FQGNSA. This CDR3 is CASSSPGHMNTEAFF. CDR3 sequence (DNA): TGTGCCAGCAGCTCACCGGGACATATGAACACTGAAGCTTTCTTT.

The chain employs TRBV10-3 and TRBJ1-5; D is ambiguous. Germline V gene data show CDR1 as ENHRY and CDR2 as SYGVKD. The CDR3 totals 12 residues. V was pared by 5 bases and J by 5 bases, with 7 bases between. As DNA, the CDR3 is TGTGCCATCAGTAAGGACTATCAGCCCCAGCATTTT. It yields the protein CAISKDYQPQHF.

The chain carries TRBV18 and TRBJ1-2; TRBD1 agrees at 8 bases. CDR3 length: 14 amino acids. Germline loops: CDR1 KGHSH, CDR2 LQKENI. Losses at the gene ends were 4 bases for V and 6 bases for J; bases not matched to a gene: 7. CDR3 residues: CASSLRTGRDGYTF. The CDR3 region has the DNA TGTGCCAGCTCACTAAGGACAGGGCGGGATGGCTACACCTTC.

This clone showed up just a few times. The V call is TRBV7-9, the J call TRBJ1-3, with 10 bases lining up with TRBD1. This CDR3 is built from 17 residues. Germline trimming cut 6 bases from V and 8 bases from J; bases unmatched to any gene: 16. Per germline, CDR1 SEHNR and CDR2 FQNEAQ (reference sequence). The CDR3 nucleotides read TGTGCCAGCAGTCTCGCGGGGACAGGGGCATTTACGGACACCATATATTTT. Translation gives CASSLAGTGAFTDTIYF.

The rearrangement uses TRBV29-1 and TRBJ1-3; D gene unclear. With 6 bases removed from V and 1 base from J, the gap between germline ends came to 13 bases. Germline CDR1 reads SQVTM; CDR2 reads ANQGSEA. This CDR3 has 14 residues. The CDR3 protein is CSVAQVASGNTIYF. The CDR3 DNA is TGCAGCGTGGCCCAGGTCGCTTCTGGAAACACCATATATTTT.

The gene calls are TRBV6-1 and TRBJ1-2, with 7 bases matching TRBD1. The CDR3 consists of 11 residues. Per germline, CDR1 MNHNS and CDR2 SASEGT. Trimming took 7 bases from V and 5 from J; bases not matched to a gene: 1. The CDR3 here is CASTGGYGYTF. The CDR3 DNA is TGTGCCAGCACAGGGGGTTATGGCTACACCTTC.

The gene calls are TRBV7-6 and TRBJ1-6, with D possibly matching TRBD1 (6 bases). CDR1 and CDR2 (germline): SGHVS, FNYEAQ. The CDR3 covers 15 residues. Trimming shortened V by 1 base and J by 5 bases, and 9 bases separated the two germline ends. The CDR3 loop reads CASSLEDSNNSPLHF. The CDR3 bases are TGTGCCAGCAGCTTAGAGGACAGTAATAATTCACCCCTCCACTTT.

This clone has a handful of counts. The chain has TRBV6-6 and TRBJ2-2, with D tentatively TRBD1 (5 bases). V was clipped by 8 bases and J by 5 bases, with 21 bases between them. The CDR3 loop spans 16 amino acids. From germline, CDR1 is MNHNY and CDR2 SVGAGI (reference sequence). As DNA, the CDR3 is TGTGCCAGCCAAAGGGGTTGGAGTAGCTCGACCGGGGAGCTGTTTTTT. Its protein is CASQRGWSSSTGELFF.

The chain uses TRBV18 and TRBJ2-5, with 8 nucleotides matching TRBD1. This CDR3 is 16 amino acids long. The junction had 4 bases not matched to a gene; V was cut back by 0 bases and J by 1 base. The germline gives CDR1 KGHSH, CDR2 LQKENI. The CDR3: CASSPPGRGPQETQYF. The DNA for the CDR3 is TGTGCCAGCTCACCACCAGGCAGGGGGCCCCAAGAGACCCAGTACTTC.

The chain is built from TRBV4-1 and TRBJ2-7; 10 positions match TRBD2. CDR1 is MGHRA and CDR2 is YSYEKL in the germline V gene. J lost 1 base, V lost 5 bases, and 5 bases had no gene match. The CDR3 is 15 amino acids. CDR3 loop: CASSALLAGSYEQYF. The CDR3, as DNA: TGCGCCAGCAGCGCCCTACTAGCGGGGTCCTACGAGCAGTACTTC.

The rearrangement links TRBV19 to TRBJ1-5; the D gene is possibly TRBD1 (6 bases). V was trimmed by 6 bases and J by 4 bases, leaving 16 bases between them. The germline V gene has CDR1 LNHDA and CDR2 SQIVND (reference sequence). This CDR3 comprises 15 residues. The CDR3 nucleotides are TGTGCCAGTAGAGTCGGACAGAGGCCGAATCAGCCCCAGCATTTT. Translating it yields CASRVGQRPNQPQHF.

V and J are TRBV2 and TRBJ2-6; D perhaps matches TRBD2 (5 bases). V dropped 1 base and J dropped 2 bases, with 6 bases sitting between them. There are 15 residues in the CDR3. Germline values: CDR1 SNHLY, CDR2 FYNNEI. In DNA, the CDR3 is TGTGCCAGCAGTGAAGAGGGAGCTGGGGCCAACGTCCTGACTTTC. Its protein product is CASSEEGAGANVLTF.

This clone came up once. The gene calls are TRBV5-4 and TRBJ2-3, with 8 bases matching TRBD2. Unmatched junction bases numbered 8, after V lost 7 bases and J lost 1 base. The CDR3 runs to 15 residues. Germline V gene data show CDR1 as SGHNT and CDR2 as YYREEE (reference sequence). The CDR3 protein is CASAPYSGGTDTQYF. The CDR3 nucleotides read TGTGCCAGCGCCCCTTATAGCGGGGGCACAGATACGCAGTATTTT.

This clone came up a few times. V gene TRBV11-3 combines with J gene TRBJ1-6, with a weak D call TRBD1 (5 bases). Looked up from germline, CDR1 is SGHNT and CDR2 is YENEEA. V was trimmed by 2 bases and J by 10 bases, leaving 9 bases between them. The CDR3 is 13 amino acids. This CDR3 reads CASSLRGDSPLHF. CDR3 nucleotide sequence: TGTGCCAGCAGCTTACGGGGGGACTCACCCCTCCACTTT.

This clone was seen a single time. The gene calls are TRBV7-8 and TRBJ1-4; 7 bases are a match to TRBD1. The CDR3 contains 15 residues. CDR1 and CDR2 (germline): SGHVS, FQNEAQ. With V trimmed by 5 bases and J by 8 bases, 11 bases remained unmatched. The CDR3 loop is CASSRETGLGEKLFF. DNA of the CDR3: TGTGCCAGCAGCAGAGAGACAGGGTTGGGGGAAAAACTGTTTTTT.

DNA for the CDR3: TGTGCCAGCAAAGACCCGCAGGTTTCTGAAGCTTTCTTT. It specifies CASKDPQVSEAFF. The rearrangement links TRBV6-1 to TRBJ1-1; no reliable D call. This CDR3 is 13 amino acids long. Per the germline V gene, CDR1 is MNHNS and CDR2 is SASEGT. V shed 7 bases and J shed 6 bases, with 15 bases lying between them.

The chain joins TRBV11-2 to TRBJ2-7, with 14 bases aligning to TRBD2. The CDR3 runs 19 residues. V lost 3 bases to trimming and J lost 0 bases; unmatched junction nucleotides: 10. Germline CDR1 SGHAT, CDR2 FQNNGV. The CDR3 sequence is CASSFEGTSGGSSSYEQYF. The CDR3 region has the DNA TGTGCCAGCAGCTTTGAGGGGACTAGCGGGGGTTCTAGCTCCTACGAGCAGTACTTC.